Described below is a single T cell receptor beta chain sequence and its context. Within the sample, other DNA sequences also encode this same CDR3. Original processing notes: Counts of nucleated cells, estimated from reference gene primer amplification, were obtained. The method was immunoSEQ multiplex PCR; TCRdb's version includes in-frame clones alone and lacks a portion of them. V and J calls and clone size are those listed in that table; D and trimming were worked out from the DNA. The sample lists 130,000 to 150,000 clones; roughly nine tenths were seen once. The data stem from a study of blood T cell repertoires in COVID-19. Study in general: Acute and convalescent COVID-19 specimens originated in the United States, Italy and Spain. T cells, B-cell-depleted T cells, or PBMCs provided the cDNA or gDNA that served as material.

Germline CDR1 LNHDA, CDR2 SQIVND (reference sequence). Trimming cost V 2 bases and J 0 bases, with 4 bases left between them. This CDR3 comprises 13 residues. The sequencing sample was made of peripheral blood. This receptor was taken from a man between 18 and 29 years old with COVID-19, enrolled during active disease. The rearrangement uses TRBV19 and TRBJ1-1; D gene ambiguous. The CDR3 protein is CASSISVNTEAFF. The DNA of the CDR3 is TGTGCCAGTAGTATATCAGTGAACACTGAAGCTTTCTTT.